The entry below describes one TCR beta chain. The CDR3 consists of 14 residues. Deletions cut 5 bases from V and 7 bases from J, with 14 bases between. The germline V gene encodes CDR1 SNHLY and CDR2 FYNNEI. On cycle 4 day 1 and cycle 7 day 1, as well as at baseline, blood was sampled. The data were taken from a study of OX40 agonist ivuxolimab in advanced cancers. Study-level information: Averaging roughly 60 years in age, with a range of about 23 to 85, the cohort was about 85% male.

Sequencing used immunoSEQ multiplex PCR; TCRdb keeps in-frame clones, though not all of them. The profile shows tens of thousands of clones, roughly 90% of them singletons. Source: CD4+ or CD8+ T cells sorted from blood, taken in a trial of the OX40 agonist ivuxolimab. This clonotype was obtained from an adult with an advanced solid tumor such as melanoma, head and neck, liver or kidney cancer. The chain links TRBV2 to TRBJ2-2, with D tentatively TRBD2 (6 bases). The CDR3 sequence: CASSQSAGIGELFF. The CDR3 DNA reads as TGTGCCAGCAGTCAGTCGGCGGGAATCGGGGAGCTGTTTTTT.